The 12 T cell receptor beta chains in this list originate from one sample, sequenced in a study of monozygotic twins with inflammatory bowel disease. TCRdb derives one entry per CDR3 protein from the 5' RACE reads, leaving out DNA. The clone table shows roughly 170,000 distinct CDR3 sequences, with the ten largest holding 7.4%. The sample taken for sequencing was blood. These receptors came from a human donor with ulcerative colitis or Crohn's disease, or a healthy co-twin of an affected twin (not recorded which).

The rearrangement links TRBV6-5 to TRBJ1-1; the D call of TRBD1 rests on TCRdb alone, since no DNA is present to check it. CDR1 is MNHEY and CDR2 is SVGAGI in the germline V gene. This CDR3 comprises 13 residues. CDR3 region: CASSNTGTAEAFF.

V and J are TRBV30 and TRBJ2-7; the D call from TCRdb, TRBD2, cannot be confirmed without DNA. The CDR3 is 12 residues long. Germline V gene data show CDR1 as GTSNPN and CDR2 as SVGIG (reference sequence). This CDR3 reads CARTGPHYEQYF.

The V call is TRBV13, the J call TRBJ2-3; TCRdb's D call of TRBD1 is untestable without DNA. The CDR3 consists of 16 residues. Germline V lookup: CDR1 PRHDT, CDR2 FYEKMQ (reference sequence). CDR3 residues: CASSPGQGAHTDTQYF.

V is TRBV7-9 and J is TRBJ2-1; TCRdb returns TRBD1, unconfirmable since there is no DNA. The CDR3 runs 15 residues. Per germline, CDR1 SEHNR and CDR2 FQNEAQ (reference sequence). This CDR3 is CASSPPGFSYNEQFF. The full variable domain, completed using reference TRBV7-9 and TRBJ2-1, is DTGVSQNPRHKITKRGQNVTFRCDPISEHNRLYWYRQTLGQGPEFLTYFQNEAQLEKSRLLSDRFSAERPKGSFSTLEIQRTEQGDSAMYLCASSPPGFSYNEQFFGPGTRLTVL.

The V gene is TRBV20-1, the J gene TRBJ2-3; TCRdb's D call, TRBD1, is unchecked because there is no DNA. CDR3 length: 14 residues. Looked up from germline, CDR1 is DFQATT and CDR2 is SNEGSKA (reference sequence). CDR3 residues: CSARRDRGTDTQYF.

This chain connects TRBV25-1 to TRBJ1-2. There are 13 residues in the CDR3. Germline CDR1 is MGHDK and CDR2 is SYGVNS. The CDR3 reads CASSELESSGYTF.

This sequence joins TRBV5-1 and TRBJ1-1; as DNA is missing, the TRBD1 call by TCRdb cannot be tested. There are 15 residues in the CDR3. Germline-derived CDR1 and CDR2 are SGHRS and YFSETQ. CDR3 loop: CASSLVGAENTEAFF.

The CDR3 spells CASSPWGPSTDTQYF. The chain combines TRBV18 with TRBJ2-3; as DNA is missing, the TRBD2 call by TCRdb cannot be tested. Germline CDR1 and CDR2: KGHSH and LQKENI. The CDR3 covers 15 residues.

CDR3 loop: CASSLLPDQPQHF. The chain links TRBV7-3 to TRBJ1-5. The CDR3 sequence is 13 residues long. Germline V gives CDR1 SGHTA, CDR2 FQGTGA. The variable domain in full, completed from reference TRBV7-3 and TRBJ1-5, reads GAGVSQTPSNKVTEKGKYVELRCDPISGHTALYWYRQSLGQGPEFLIYFQGTGAADDSGLPNDRFFAVRPEGSVSTLKIQRTERGDSAVYLCASSLLPDQPQHFGDGTRLSIL.

The V call is TRBV7-2, the J call TRBJ1-2; lacking DNA, the TRBD1 call made by TCRdb goes unchecked. The CDR3 consists of 17 residues. Germline V gene sequence: CDR1 SGHTA, CDR2 FQGNSA. CDR3 residues: CASSHPGSSSKPYGYTF.

The chain joins TRBV2 to TRBJ2-7; TCRdb's D call, TRBD2, is unchecked because there is no DNA. Germline V gives CDR1 SNHLY, CDR2 FYNNEI. The CDR3 covers 15 residues. The CDR3 reads CASSDIAGSSYEQYF.

The chain couples TRBV20-1 to TRBJ2-1; TCRdb's assignment of TRBD2 cannot be checked, as there is no DNA. From germline, CDR1 is DFQATT and CDR2 SNEGSKA (reference sequence). CDR3 length equals 14 residues. CDR3: CSAIGTSGPNEQFF.